A selection of T cell receptor beta chains follows, all from one sample in a study of response to subunit inactivated influenza vaccine. TCRdb reprocessed the RT-PCR reads via MiXCR and lists one record per CDR3 protein. This table holds roughly 500,000 distinct CDR3 sequences, roughly 27% found once. Here the sequenced sample was CD4+ T cells sorted from PBMCs, taken 5 days after vaccination. The receptor source for this set is a man between 45 and 60 years old who received an inactivated influenza vaccine. The CDR3 runs from the conserved cysteine through the conserved F or W. The order of the fields is V gene, D gene, J gene, clone size, CDR3 DNA, CDR3 protein. D genes are given only for firm matches. Only some rows state a clone size, as once, few, many or a class for expanded clones.

TRBV6-5	.	TRBJ1-1	.	TGTGCCAGCAGTTACCGGGAACTGAACACTGAAGCTTTCTTT	CASSYRELNTEAFF
TRBV5-1	TRBD2	TRBJ2-4	.	TGCGCCAGTTCTAGCGGGGGCGGGGAAAACATTCAGTACTTC	CASSSGGGENIQYF
TRBV7-2	.	TRBJ2-7	few	TGTGCCAGCAGCCCACTAGGGCTTCGGTCTGACGAGCAGTACTTC	CASSPLGLRSDEQYF
TRBV18	.	TRBJ1-5	few	TGTGCCAGCTCACCCCGCCGGGGTCAGCCCCAGCATTTT	CASSPRRGQPQHF
TRBV4-2	TRBD2	TRBJ2-1	.	TGTGCCAGCAGCCGGATTGGGACTGGCGGGGAGGGTGAGCAGTTCTTC	CASSRIGTGGEGEQFF
TRBV5-6	TRBD1	TRBJ1-1	.	TGTGCCAGCAGCTTCCGGGACAGGGGGTATGTAGCTTTCTTT	CASSFRDRGYVAFF
TRBV20-1	.	TRBJ2-1	few	TGCAGTGCTACCAGGCACTACAATGAGCAGTTCTTC	CSATRHYNEQFF
TRBV20-1	.	TRBJ2-7	.	TGCAGTGCTAGAGAATTTGGGGGGACGAGGCACGAGCAGTACTTC	CSAREFGGTRHEQYF
TRBV2	.	TRBJ2-2	few	TGTGCCAGCAGCGTCCAGGCCGGGGAGCTGTTTTTT	CASSVQAGELFF
TRBV5-1	.	TRBJ1-4	.	TGCGCCAGCAGCTTGTCCATAGCGAATGAAAAACTGTTTTTT	CASSLSIANEKLFF
TRBV7-9	.	TRBJ2-3	.	TGTGCCAGCAGCCAGGACTACCATACGCAGTATTTT	CASSQDYHTQYF
TRBV2	.	TRBJ2-2	few	TGTGCCAGCAAAATAGGAGGCGGGGAGCTGTTTTTT	CASKIGGGELFF
TRBV24-1	.	TRBJ2-1	.	TGTGCCACCAGTGCCCTGAGTAACAGGGTGGGTGAGCAGTTCTTC	CATSALSNRVGEQFF
TRBV12-3/TRBV12-4	TRBD1	TRBJ2-1	.	TGTGCCAGCAGGGCGACAGGGGTCAATGAGCAGTTCTTC	CASRATGVNEQFF
TRBV4-3	.	TRBJ1-1	few	TGCGCCAGCAGCCAAGAAGGGACCCCGAACACTGAAGCTTTCTTT	CASSQEGTPNTEAFF
TRBV29-1	.	TRBJ2-1	.	TGCAGCCCGCCAAGGGGGGCCTACAATGAGCAGTTCTTC	CSPPRGAYNEQFF
TRBV4-2	.	TRBJ1-6	.	TGTGCCAGCAGCCAAGAGGTGACACCTAGGAATTCACCCCTCCACTTT	CASSQEVTPRNSPLHF
TRBV6-5	.	TRBJ1-3	few	TGTGCCAGCAGTTTGGGGGCTCTGTTTTCTGGAAACACCATATATTTT	CASSLGALFSGNTIYF
TRBV20-1	.	TRBJ2-4	few	TGCAGTGCTAGTTTCGGGGGATCCGCCAAAAACATTCAGTACTTC	CSASFGGSAKNIQYF
TRBV11-2	.	TRBJ1-5	few	TGTGCCAGCAGCGGGGATACAGGGTCCCAACCAGGTCAGCCCCAGCATTTT	CASSGDTGSQPGQPQHF
TRBV3-1	.	TRBJ2-7	few	TGTGCCAGCAGCCTGCCGGGGAACTACGAGCAGTACTTC	CASSLPGNYEQYF
TRBV9	TRBD2	TRBJ2-3	.	TGTGCCAGCAGCGTAGGGACTAGCGGACTCACAGATACGCAGTATTTT	CASSVGTSGLTDTQYF
TRBV5-6	.	TRBJ1-3	.	TGTGCCAGCAGCTTGCCCGGACTGACTGGAAACACCATATATTTT	CASSLPGLTGNTIYF
TRBV2	.	TRBJ2-5	few	TGTGCCAGCAGTGAAGGTCTACCTGGCGGAGAGACCCAGTACTTC	CASSEGLPGGETQYF
TRBV5-1	.	TRBJ2-2	.	TGCGCCAGCACCCAGCAGGGAGCCGGGGAGCTGTTTTTT	CASTQQGAGELFF
TRBV5-1	.	TRBJ1-1	many	TGCGCCAGCAGCTTGGACAGTATGAACACTGAAGCTTTCTTT	CASSLDSMNTEAFF
TRBV6-1	.	TRBJ1-2	.	TGTGCCAGCAGTGAAGGGGGAAACTATGGCTACACCTTC	CASSEGGNYGYTF
TRBV7-2	TRBD2	TRBJ2-7	few	TGTGCCAGCAGACGGACTAGCGGGGCAGACGAGCAGTACTTC	CASRRTSGADEQYF
TRBV7-3	TRBD2	TRBJ2-3	.	TGTGCCAGCAGCCCCGGACTAGCGGGAGCTAGCACAGATACGCAGTATTTT	CASSPGLAGASTDTQYF
TRBV24-1	TRBD2	TRBJ2-1	many	TGTGCCACCAGTGATAGGGCTAGCGGGAGGGCCTACAATGAGCAGTTCTTC	CATSDRASGRAYNEQFF
TRBV4-2	.	TRBJ1-1	.	TGTGCCAGCAGCCCTGGGCTCAGGGGCTGGGGCACTGAAGCTTTCTTT	CASSPGLRGWGTEAFF
TRBV20-1	.	TRBJ1-2	few	TGCAGTGCGAGAGCTCCCAACTATGGCTACACCTTC	CSARAPNYGYTF
TRBV20-1	TRBD1	TRBJ1-2	few	TGCAGTGCTAGGGTGGACAGGGAGTTGTATGGCTACACCTTC	CSARVDRELYGYTF
TRBV25-1	.	TRBJ1-4	.	TGTGCCAGCAGTGAATGGGACACAACTAATGAAAAACTGTTTTTT	CASSEWDTTNEKLFF
TRBV7-9	.	TRBJ2-2	.	TGTGCCAGCAGCTTCATTTCAGATGGCGGGGAGCTGTTTTTT	CASSFISDGGELFF
TRBV12-3/TRBV12-4	.	TRBJ1-1	many	TGTGCCAGCAGTTTAGGGTGGAGCACTGAAGCTTTCTTT	CASSLGWSTEAFF
TRBV7-9	.	TRBJ1-2	.	TGTGCCAGCAGCGCCTTACCGGACCCTTGGTATGGCTACACCTTC	CASSALPDPWYGYTF
TRBV7-9	.	TRBJ2-7	few	TGTGCCAGCAGCTCTTCGGGTAGCACCTACGAGCAGTACTTC	CASSSSGSTYEQYF
TRBV12-3/TRBV12-4	.	TRBJ2-1	many	TGTGCCAGCAGTTTAGAGGTGTTAGCGGCTACACGGAATGAGCAGTTCTTC	CASSLEVLAATRNEQFF
TRBV18	.	TRBJ2-3	.	TGTGCCAGCTCACCACCTAACAGGACTAGCACAGATACGCAGTATTTT	CASSPPNRTSTDTQYF
TRBV18	TRBD2	TRBJ2-3	.	TGTGCCAGCTCATCGACAGCGGGGTTGAGCACAGATACGCAGTATTTT	CASSSTAGLSTDTQYF
TRBV5-1	.	TRBJ2-2	few	TGCGCCAGCAGCTTGGCAGGGAAGTCAACCGGGGAGCTGTTTTTT	CASSLAGKSTGELFF
TRBV12-3/TRBV12-4	.	TRBJ2-2	few	TGTGCCAGCAGTTTTTATCCCGGGGAGCTGTTTTTT	CASSFYPGELFF
TRBV20-1	.	TRBJ1-6	.	TGCAGTGCTAGAGAATCTACACCCCTCCACTTT	CSARESTPLHF
TRBV29-1	.	TRBJ2-5	.	TGCAGCGTTGGACGGCCCCAAGAGACCCAGTACTTC	CSVGRPQETQYF
TRBV6-2/TRBV6-3	.	TRBJ1-2	.	TGTGCCAGCAGTTACTCGGGGATAGATGGCTACACCTTC	CASSYSGIDGYTF
TRBV5-1	.	TRBJ2-3	.	TGCGCCAGCAGCTTGGGCGGAGCACTCACAGATACGCAGTATTTT	CASSLGGALTDTQYF
TRBV4-2	.	TRBJ1-6	once	TGTGCCAGCAGCCACCCGGGACCGGTTGGGACCCCCCACTTT	CASSHPGPVGTPHF
TRBV7-9	.	TRBJ2-2	.	TGTGCCAGCAGCTTAGATGGAGTAGGGGAGCTGTTTTTT	CASSLDGVGELFF
TRBV5-1	TRBD1	TRBJ2-3	few	TGCGCCAGCAGCTTGAAAGGCGGGACAGGGGTTTCAGATACGCAGTATTTT	CASSLKGGTGVSDTQYF
TRBV9	.	TRBJ1-2	few	TGTGCCAGCAGCGTAGGGGAGGAGGATGGCTACACCTTC	CASSVGEEDGYTF